This T cell receptor beta chain was documented in a study of T cell repertoires in cytomegalovirus infection. In the study overall: Public TCR beta signatures were indicative of both CMV infection and a matching HLA type. Study-level points and caveats: In two of eight donors, the top clonotype was HLA-C-restricted CMV-specific. Adding up the frequency of public TCR beta families identified people who carried CMV plus the relevant HLA.

This clonotype was observed many times. Its antigen is not known. Trimming cost V 4 bases and J 2 bases; bases outside gene matches: 4. The CDR3 has 13 residues. Germline CDR1 DFQATT, CDR2 SNEGSKA (reference sequence). In TCRdb, the reads were re-called with MiXCR into one record per CDR3 protein. The repertoire includes 150,000 or so distinct CDR3 sequences, about 6% of them detected once, and under 20% sits in the top ten. This receptor was obtained from a human donor in good health (CMV status not recorded). Some clones in this sample may be carry-over from other donors' samples. The sequenced material came from PBMCs. The chain employs TRBV20-1 and TRBJ2-7; TRBD2 matches 8 bases. The CDR3 sequence is CSANPGGAYEQYF. As DNA, the CDR3 is TGCAGTGCTAACCCCGGGGGGGCCTACGAGCAGTACTTC.